The next 6 T cell receptor beta chains were all read from a single sample in a study of T cell responses to AZD1222 COVID-19 vaccine. Assay: immunoSEQ multiplex PCR; the TCRdb copy retains only in-frame clones and omits some. The table lists some 170,000 clones, about 90% of them singletons, with less than 1.3% in the top ten. The material sequenced was peripheral blood, taken 28 days after the second AZD1222 dose. These receptors originate from an adult who received the AZD1222 COVID-19 vaccine.

This clone was seen once. The chain couples TRBV11-2 to TRBJ2-2; 8 positions match TRBD2. Germline trimming cut 5 bases from V and 6 bases from J; bases unmatched to any gene: 5. The CDR3 spans 14 residues. The V gene's germline CDR1 is SGHAT and CDR2 FQNNGV. The DNA of the CDR3 is TGTGCCAGCAGCGGGGGAGCGGGGGCCGGGGAGCTGTTTTTT. This sequence encodes CASSGGAGAGELFF.

The rearrangement uses TRBV19 and TRBJ1-1; D uncertain. The V gene lost 2 bases and the J gene lost 3 bases, with 7 bases spanning the gap. CDR3 length: 13 amino acids. The germline CDR1 and CDR2 sequences are LNHDA and SQIVND (reference sequence). The DNA of the CDR3 is TGTGCCAGTAGTATACTTGGGGACACTGAAGCTTTCTTT. Its translation: CASSILGDTEAFF.

The chain links TRBV11-2 to TRBJ2-7; no reliable D call. Between the trimmed V and J ends, which lost 1 base and 2 bases, there was a span of 9 bases. The CDR3 has 14 residues. Germline lookup yields CDR1 SGHAT and CDR2 FQNNGV. The CDR3 DNA is TGTGCCAGCAGCTTAGCGCCGCAGACCTACGAGCAGTACTTC. Translation gives CASSLAPQTYEQYF. Full variable domain (outside the CDR3, taken from reference TRBV11-2 and TRBJ2-7): EAGVAQSPRYKIIEKRQSVAFWCNPISGHATLYWYQQILGQGPKLLIQFQNNGVVDDSQLPKDRFSAERLKGVDSTLKIQPAKLEDSAVYLCASSLAPQTYEQYFGPGTRLTVT.

The rearrangement uses TRBV3-1 (or the pseudogene TRBV3-2) and TRBJ1-4, with D perhaps matching TRBD1 (6 bases). The germline V and J ends were trimmed by 4 bases and 11 bases, with 20 bases remaining between them. This CDR3 comprises 15 residues. CDR1 is LGHDT and CDR2 is YNNKEL in the germline V gene (reference sequence). The CDR3 nucleotides read TGTGCCAGCAGCCCACTCGGGGGGGGCTCAGTGAAACTGTTTTTT. It encodes CASSPLGGGSVKLFF.

The V call is TRBV6-5, the J call TRBJ2-7, with D unclear. The V gene's germline CDR1 is MNHEY and CDR2 SVGAGI. Between the trimmed V and J ends, which lost 7 bases and 2 bases, there was a span of 15 bases. The CDR3 is 14 amino acids. The CDR3 loop reads CASTLRRLTYEQYF. CDR3 in DNA: TGTGCCAGCACCTTAAGGCGGCTGACCTACGAGCAGTACTTC.

The chain carries TRBV6-5 and TRBJ2-7, with D possibly being TRBD1 or TRBD2 (6 bases each). The germline CDR1 and CDR2 sequences are MNHEY and SVGAGI. CDR3 length equals 15 residues. Trimming took off 8 bases at V and 0 bases at J, with 17 bases between the two ends. CDR3 sequence: CASRPRGHLSYEQYF. The CDR3 coding sequence is TGTGCCAGCCGCCCCCGGGGGCACCTCTCCTACGAGCAGTACTTC.